These T cell receptor beta chains were read from a single sample in a study of cytomegalovirus exposure and HLA in healthy donors. TCRdb keeps only in-frame clones here, not all; method: immunoSEQ multiplex PCR. The repertoire consists of over 150,000 clones, with around 80% occurring once and the leading ten covering about 7.7%. The sequencing sample was made of PBMCs. The receptors were gathered from a woman in her twenties or thirties in good health and CMV-seropositive. Each CDR3 is given with its conserved first and last residue. The D gene is left open where the match is weak. Not every row has a clone size; where given, it reads once, few, many or a size class.

j_call	clone_size	v_call	d_call	cdr3_nt	cdr3_aa
TRBJ2-3	-	TRBV11-2	-	TGTGCCAGCAGCCTCGCAGATACGCAGTATTTT	CASSLADTQYF
TRBJ1-2	-	TRBV27	TRBD1	TGTGCCAGCAGTGGGGACAGGGGGCTTCGCTCTAACTATGGCTACACCTTC	CASSGDRGLRSNYGYTF
TRBJ1-1	-	TRBV6-1	-	TGTGCCAGCCTTAAGGACAGTTACACTGAAGCTTTCTTT	CASLKDSYTEAFF
TRBJ2-1	once	TRBV9	-	TGTGCCAGCAGCGCGACAGGGAGGACCTACAATGAGCAGTTCTTC	CASSATGRTYNEQFF
TRBJ2-3	once	TRBV7-3	TRBD2	TGTGCCAGCAGGGTCGGACTAGCGGACGGGGATACGCAGTATTTT	CASRVGLADGDTQYF
TRBJ1-5	-	TRBV28	-	TGTGCCAGCAGCCCAATCTACGGGACACTTAGCAATCAGCCCCAGCATTTT	CASSPIYGTLSNQPQHF
TRBJ2-2	-	TRBV7-9	-	TGTGCCAGCTCCCGACACGGCACCGGGGAGCTGTTTTTT	CASSRHGTGELFF
TRBJ1-2	-	TRBV4-3	TRBD1	TGCGCCAGCAGCCAAGAAGGGACAGTTGGCTACACCTTC	CASSQEGTVGYTF
TRBJ1-1	-	TRBV27	TRBD1	TGTGCCAGCAGTGTACACCTGGGACAGGCAAACACTGAAGCTTTCTTT	CASSVHLGQANTEAFF
TRBJ2-7	-	TRBV4-2	TRBD1	TGTGCCAGCAACCAAGATGGGACAGGGGGCACCTACGAGCAGTACTTC	CASNQDGTGGTYEQYF
TRBJ2-3	-	TRBV5-1	-	TGCGCCAGCAGCCCCGGAGGGCTAGAGACGGATACGCAGTATTTT	CASSPGGLETDTQYF
TRBJ1-3	-	TRBV19	TRBD1	TGTGCCAGTAGCAGTTCTACAGGGGTTGGAAACACCATATATTTT	CASSSSTGVGNTIYF
TRBJ1-1	few	TRBV5-6	-	TGTGCCAGCAGCTTGGCCTTTACGGAGCCGAACACTGAAGCTTTCTTT	CASSLAFTEPNTEAFF
TRBJ1-6	-	TRBV6-5	-	TGTGCCAGCAGTTACGATCAGGGCATGTCCCTCCACTTT	CASSYDQGMSLHF
TRBJ2-1	-	TRBV4-3	-	TGCGCCAGCAGCCAAGATCGGAGATCGGGTGAGCAGTTCTTC	CASSQDRRSGEQFF
TRBJ1-4	-	TRBV5-1	TRBD1	TGCGCCAGCAGCTTGGACAGGGGAAATGAAAAACTGTTTTTT	CASSLDRGNEKLFF
TRBJ1-5	-	TRBV29-1	-	TGCAGCGTTGCAGGGGCCCTAGGGCAGCCCCAGCATTTT	CSVAGALGQPQHF
TRBJ2-7	once	TRBV6-1	TRBD1	TGTGCCAGCAATTTTCTAGGGGGCCCCAGGGGAGAGCAGTACTTC	CASNFLGGPRGEQYF
TRBJ1-5	few	TRBV30	TRBD1	TGTGCCTGGAGCGATAGGGACAGGGGACAGCCCCAGCATTTT	CAWSDRDRGQPQHF
TRBJ2-1	-	TRBV6-5	TRBD2	TGTGCCAGCAGTACCGGGGGGGCCCCTCGGCATGAGCAGTTCTTC	CASSTGGAPRHEQFF
TRBJ2-7	-	TRBV18	-	TGTGCCAGCTCCCGAGTATATACCCTTTCCTACGAGCAGTACTTC	CASSRVYTLSYEQYF
TRBJ1-1	-	TRBV7-3	-	TGTGCCAGCAGCTCGTTACCAGGGTACGGAGAAGCTTTCTTT	CASSSLPGYGEAFF
TRBJ1-6	-	TRBV7-8	TRBD1	TGTGCCAGCAGCCCCTGGACAGGGCAGGGCTCACCCCTCCACTTT	CASSPWTGQGSPLHF
TRBJ2-5	-	TRBV7-9	-	TGTGCCAGCAGCTTATTAATTTCGGTGACTAAGCAAGAGACCCAGTACTTC	CASSLLISVTKQETQYF